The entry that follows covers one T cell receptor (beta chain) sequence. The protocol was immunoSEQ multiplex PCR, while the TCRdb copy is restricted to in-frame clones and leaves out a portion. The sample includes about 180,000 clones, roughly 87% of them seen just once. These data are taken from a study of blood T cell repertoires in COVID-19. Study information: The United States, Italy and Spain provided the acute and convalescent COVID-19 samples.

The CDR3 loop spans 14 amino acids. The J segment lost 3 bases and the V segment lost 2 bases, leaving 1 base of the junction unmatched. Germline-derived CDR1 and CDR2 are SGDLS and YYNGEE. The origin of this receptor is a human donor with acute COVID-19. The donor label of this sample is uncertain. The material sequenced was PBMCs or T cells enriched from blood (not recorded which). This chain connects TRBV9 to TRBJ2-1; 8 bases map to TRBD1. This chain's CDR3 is CASSVGQGYNEQFF. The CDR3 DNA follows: TGTGCCAGCAGCGTCGGACAGGGCTACAATGAGCAGTTCTTC. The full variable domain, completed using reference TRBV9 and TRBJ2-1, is DSGVTQTPKHLITATGQRVTLRCSPRSGDLSVYWYQQSLDQGLQFLIQYYNGEERAKGNILERFSAQQFPDLHSELNLSSLELGDSALYFCASSVGQGYNEQFFGPGTRLTVL.